One sample yielded the 30 T cell receptor beta chains listed below, sequenced in a study of blood T cell repertoires in COVID-19 (dated by TCRdb to the early 2020s). The protocol used for the library was the immunoSEQ multiplex PCR assay. This immuneACCESS table, as held by TCRdb, lists in-frame sequences with V and J called but not all clones. Of the missing ones, under half trace to an unresolved V gene in checked studies; the others have no known cause. Present in this sample are a few hundred thousand clones, more than 75% of which were seen just once. The ten top clones hold around 3% of the sample. Sequenced material: PBMCs or T cells enriched from blood (not recorded which). These receptors were obtained from a woman in her 30s who had recovered from COVID-19.

The chain employs TRBV4-2 and TRBJ1-4, with 11 nucleotides matching TRBD1. V lost 0 bases to trimming and J lost 6 bases; unmatched junction nucleotides: 9. Germline V gene data show CDR1 as LGHNA and CDR2 as YNFKEQ. The CDR3 loop spans 18 amino acids. CDR3 nucleotide sequence: TGTGCCAGCAGCCAAGATAGGGGGAGGACAGGGGGCGATGAAAAACTGTTTTTT. Encoded protein: CASSQDRGRTGGDEKLFF.

J is TRBJ1-5 and V is TRBV30; D is perhaps TRBD1 (5 bases). This CDR3 spans 13 amino acids. Germline V gene lookup returns CDR1 GTSNPN and CDR2 SVGIG (reference sequence). V lost 0 bases and J lost 6, with 9 bases in between. The CDR3 DNA is TGTGCCTGGAGTGTTGCGGGGGGTCAGCCCCAGCATTTT. Encoded protein: CAWSVAGGQPQHF.

V is TRBV6-5 and J is TRBJ1-2, with D tentatively TRBD1 (5 bases). Trimming removed 7 bases from V and 3 bases from J, with 12 bases in between. Germline lookup yields CDR1 MNHEY and CDR2 SVGAGI. This CDR3 is built from 13 residues. Written as DNA, the CDR3 is TGTGCCAGCATGCCCAGGGCGGACTATGGCTACACCTTC. It yields the protein CASMPRADYGYTF.

This clone was observed once. The chain carries TRBV19 and TRBJ1-6; no clear D gene. The CDR3 is 13 residues long. Looked up from germline, CDR1 is LNHDA and CDR2 is SQIVND (reference sequence). V lost 8 bases and J 10 bases, leaving 15 bases between the germline ends. The CDR3 coding sequence is TGTGCCAGTGTTTCCGGGGTAGGATCACCCCTCCACTTT. Translated, it gives CASVSGVGSPLHF. Full variable domain (remainder filled in from reference TRBV19 and TRBJ1-6): DGGITQSPKYLFRKEGQNVTLSCEQNLNHDAMYWYRQDPGQGLRLIYYSQIVNDFQKGDIAEGYSVSREKKESFPLTVTSAQKNPTAFYLCASVSGVGSPLHFGNGTRLTVT.

The V and J genes are TRBV7-2 and TRBJ2-7; 9 bases agree with TRBD1. In germline, CDR1 is SGHTA, CDR2 FQGNSA. The CDR3 extends over 15 amino acids. V gave up 0 bases and J gave up 2 bases; unmatched junction bases: 2. Written as DNA, the CDR3 is TGTGCCAGCAGCTTAGCGGGACAGGGTCCCTACGAGCAGTACTTC. This encodes CASSLAGQGPYEQYF.

This clone occurred once. The chain uses TRBV2 and TRBJ2-7; D remains unclear. The CDR3 is 14 amino acids. Between the trimmed V and J ends, which lost 1 base and 2 bases, there was a span of 9 bases. Germline CDR1 SNHLY, CDR2 FYNNEI. CDR3 nucleotides: TGTGCCAGCAGTGAAGTTTCACTAACCTACGAGCAGTACTTC. Encoded protein: CASSEVSLTYEQYF.

This clone has just one count. J is TRBJ2-1 and V is TRBV5-1; a weak D match, TRBD2 (6 bases). The V end was cut by 1 base, the J end by 2 bases, with 10 bases between. CDR1 is SGHRS, CDR2 YFSETQ, per germline. The CDR3 is made up of 15 amino acids. The CDR3 nucleotides are TGCGCCAGCAGCTTGTATGGGGAGGCCTACAATGAGCAGTTCTTC. It translates to CASSLYGEAYNEQFF.

Of note for this clone: Other DNA variants within this sample encode the same CDR3. The chain recombines TRBV29-1 with TRBJ1-6, with 9 positions matching TRBD1. Germline CDR1 SQVTM, CDR2 ANQGSEA. The CDR3 covers 13 residues. The junction had 4 bases not matched to a gene; V was cut back by 6 bases and J by 7 bases. CDR3 protein: CSVGTGRNSPLHF. As DNA, the CDR3 is TGCAGCGTGGGGACAGGGCGCAATTCACCCCTCCACTTT.

This sequence joins TRBV14 and TRBJ2-2, with 8 nucleotides matching TRBD2. Germline V gives CDR1 SGHDN, CDR2 FVKESK. The CDR3 runs to 14 residues. V shed 9 bases, J shed 3 bases, and the junction held 6 bases outside the gene matches. This CDR3 reads CASSSGGDTGELFF. The CDR3 coding sequence is TGTGCCAGTTCATCGGGGGGGGACACCGGGGAGCTGTTTTTT.

The rearrangement links TRBV19 to TRBJ1-1; D gene ambiguous. Germline CDR1 and CDR2: LNHDA and SQIVND (reference sequence). V lost 5 bases to trimming and J lost 0 bases, with 7 bases between them. CDR3 length equals 13 residues. CDR3 DNA sequence: TGTGCCAGTAGTCCCCGCGTGAACACTGAAGCTTTCTTT. It is translated as CASSPRVNTEAFF.

The chain recombines TRBV7-8 with TRBJ2-3, with TRBD2 identical over 9 bases. Germline V CDR1 and CDR2: SGHVS, FQNEAQ. This CDR3 region has 15 residues. V lost 0 bases, J lost 5 bases, and 3 bases stayed unmatched. The CDR3 coding sequence is TGTGCCAGCAGCTTAGCTAAGCGGGGGGTAGATACGCAGTATTTT. Translation: CASSLAKRGVDTQYF.

Points on this clone: The sample carries other DNA sequences with the same CDR3. This chain joins TRBV3-1 (or the pseudogene TRBV3-2) and TRBJ1-2; D might be TRBD1 (5 bases). Trimming shortened V by 1 base and J by 4 bases, and 7 bases separated the two germline ends. CDR1 is LGHDT and CDR2 is YNNKEL in the germline V gene (reference sequence). There are 13 residues in the CDR3. The CDR3 nucleotides read TGTGCCAGCAGCCAAGGGGGCCCCTATGGCTACACCTTC. Translating it yields CASSQGGPYGYTF.

The V and J genes are TRBV7-2 and TRBJ2-2; 8 bases align to TRBD1. Germline loops: CDR1 SGHTA, CDR2 FQGNSA. J gave up 5 bases and V 5 bases, and 10 bases lay outside the gene matches. CDR3 size: 16 residues. The CDR3: CASSPQGDRNTGELFF. CDR3 bases: TGTGCCAGCAGCCCCCAGGGGGACAGGAATACCGGGGAGCTGTTTTTT.

The V and J genes are TRBV28 and TRBJ2-7; 9 bases match TRBD1. Germline-derived CDR1 and CDR2 are MDHEN and SYDVKM. With V trimmed by 3 bases and J by 2 bases, 5 bases remained unmatched. The CDR3 is made up of 15 amino acids. CDR3 sequence (DNA): TGTGCCAGCAGTTTTGGACAGGGGCTTACCTACGAGCAGTACTTC. This gives the protein CASSFGQGLTYEQYF.

This clone was seen only once. The genes are TRBV7-9 and TRBJ2-1, with 13 positions matching TRBD2. V shed 7 bases and J 3 bases; nucleotides not matched to a gene: 12. This CDR3 is 18 amino acids long. Germline values: CDR1 SEHNR, CDR2 FQNEAQ (reference sequence). The CDR3 coding sequence is TGTGCCAGCATACGGACTAGCGGGGGAAGTGGCGGCTACAATGAGCAGTTCTTC. It codes for CASIRTSGGSGGYNEQFF.

A word on this clone: This same CDR3 is encoded by further DNA sequences in the sample. The gene calls are TRBV24-1 and TRBJ1-1, with a possible D match to TRBD1 (6 bases). V gave up 4 bases and J gave up 2 bases, with 7 bases separating them. The CDR3 runs to 13 residues. Per the germline V gene, CDR1 is KGHDR and CDR2 is SFDVKD. The CDR3 bases are TGTGCCACCAGTGACAGGGGAAACACTGAAGCTTTCTTT. The encoded protein is CATSDRGNTEAFF.

The CDR3 loop reads CASSLGTGASPYEQYF. The CDR3 DNA follows: TGCGCCAGCAGCTTGGGGACAGGGGCTTCTCCTTACGAGCAGTACTTC. The chain couples TRBV5-1 to TRBJ2-7; 9 bases are a match to TRBD1. This CDR3 is built from 16 residues. Germline CDR1 reads SGHRS; CDR2 reads YFSETQ. V was clipped by 0 bases and J by 4 bases; unmatched bases: 8.

This clone showed up just once. This chain uses TRBV25-1 with TRBJ2-5; D is undetermined. The CDR3 loop spans 14 amino acids. CDR1 MGHDK and CDR2 SYGVNS come from the germline V gene. Trimming left V 2 bases short and J 2 bases short, with 9 bases between. The CDR3 DNA follows: TGTGCCAGCAGTGAAAAAACTCTACAAGAGACCCAGTACTTC. It translates to CASSEKTLQETQYF.

The chain joins TRBV5-4 to TRBJ1-2; TRBD1 matches 11 bases. This CDR3 comprises 14 residues. Germline CDR1 reads SGHNT; CDR2 reads YYREEE (reference sequence). V lost 2 bases and J lost 7; bases outside the gene matches: 4. DNA of the CDR3: TGTGCCAGCAGCTTCGGACAGGGGGCTAGTGGCTACACCTTC. Encoded protein: CASSFGQGASGYTF. The variable domain in full, completed from reference TRBV5-4 and TRBJ1-2, reads ETGVTQSPTHLIKTRGQQVTLRCSSQSGHNTVSWYQQALGQGPQFIFQYYREEENGRGNFPPRFSGLQFPNYSSELNVNALELDDSALYLCASSFGQGASGYTFGSGTRLTVV.

V is TRBV5-6 and J is TRBJ1-1; a weak D match, TRBD1 (5 bases). Trimming stripped 4 bases from V and 8 bases from J, with 9 bases between. The germline V gene encodes CDR1 SGHDT and CDR2 YYEEEE. The CDR3 has 11 amino acids. CDR3 bases: TGTGCCAGCAGCCGACAGTTAGAAGCTTTCTTT. Amino acid sequence: CASSRQLEAFF.

This clone showed up just once. The chain links TRBV10-1 to TRBJ2-1; a possible D gene is TRBD2 (7 bases). The CDR3 sequence is 14 residues long. Germline V gene lookup returns CDR1 WNHNN and CDR2 SYGVQD (reference sequence). With 8 bases removed from V and 7 bases from J, the gap between germline ends came to 18 bases. CDR3 sequence reads: CASGFGGLKNEQFF. As DNA, the CDR3 is TGCGCCAGCGGGTTCGGGGGGCTGAAGAATGAGCAGTTCTTC.

The V gene is TRBV27, the J gene TRBJ1-4, with TRBD1 as a possible D gene (6 bases). Germline V gives CDR1 MNHEY, CDR2 SMNVEV (reference sequence). The CDR3 consists of 15 residues. V was shortened by 2 bases and J by 0 bases, with 7 bases between the two germline ends. The CDR3 DNA is TGTGCCAGCAGTTTAAAGGGGGCAACTAATGAAAAACTGTTTTTT. It specifies CASSLKGATNEKLFF.

V and J are TRBV19 and TRBJ2-1, with 15 nucleotides matching TRBD2. From germline, CDR1 is LNHDA and CDR2 SQIVND (reference sequence). This CDR3 region has 15 residues. The junction had 6 bases not matched to a gene; V was cut back by 6 bases and J by 9 bases. This CDR3 is CASRTGLAGGTEQFF. CDR3 DNA sequence: TGTGCCAGTAGAACAGGACTAGCGGGAGGGACTGAGCAGTTCTTC. The full variable domain, its missing parts supplied by reference TRBV19 and TRBJ2-1, is DGGITQSPKYLFRKEGQNVTLSCEQNLNHDAMYWYRQDPGQGLRLIYYSQIVNDFQKGDIAEGYSVSREKKESFPLTVTSAQKNPTAFYLCASRTGLAGGTEQFFGPGTRLTVL.

The chain has TRBV3-1 (or the pseudogene TRBV3-2) and TRBJ2-7; 11 bases fit TRBD2. The CDR3 extends over 15 amino acids. Germline V gives CDR1 LGHDT, CDR2 YNNKEL (reference sequence). The ends lost 4 bases at V and 4 bases at J; junction bases unmatched: 6. The CDR3 nucleotides read TGTGCCAGCAGCCCAACTAGCGGGAGTTTTTACGAGCAGTACTTC. This gives the protein CASSPTSGSFYEQYF.

This chain connects TRBV6-5 to TRBJ1-4, with TRBD1 identical over 9 bases. The germline V gene encodes CDR1 MNHEY and CDR2 SVGAGI. V lost 5 bases, J lost 8 bases, and 9 bases stayed unmatched. The CDR3 sequence is 15 residues long. The CDR3: CASSMGTGLVEKLFF. DNA of the CDR3: TGTGCCAGCAGTATGGGGACAGGGTTGGTGGAAAAACTGTTTTTT.

V gene TRBV11-2 combines with J gene TRBJ1-1, with no clear D. The CDR3 runs 14 residues. Per the germline V gene, CDR1 is SGHAT and CDR2 is FQNNGV. Trimming removed 5 bases from V and 1 base from J, with 11 bases in between. The chain's CDR3 is CASSPRNRNTEAFF. Here the CDR3 DNA reads TGTGCCAGCAGCCCCCGAAATAGGAACACTGAAGCTTTCTTT. Filled out from reference TRBV11-2 and TRBJ1-1, the complete variable domain reads EAGVAQSPRYKIIEKRQSVAFWCNPISGHATLYWYQQILGQGPKLLIQFQNNGVVDDSQLPKDRFSAERLKGVDSTLKIQPAKLEDSAVYLCASSPRNRNTEAFFGQGTRLTVV.

The chain has TRBV5-1 and TRBJ2-2, with 8 bases matching TRBD2. J lost 4 bases, V lost 2 bases, and 4 bases had no gene match. The CDR3 is made up of 15 amino acids. CDR1 is SGHRS and CDR2 is YFSETQ in the germline V gene. The CDR3 loop reads CASSLSGRSTGELFF. The DNA of the CDR3 is TGCGCCAGCAGCTTAAGCGGGAGATCCACCGGGGAGCTGTTTTTT.

The chain employs TRBV11-2 and TRBJ2-2, with D tentatively TRBD1 (5 bases). The CDR3 has 15 residues. Germline CDR1 SGHAT, CDR2 FQNNGV. V lost 5 bases, J lost 2 bases, and 12 bases lay in between. This CDR3 reads CASSRQDRNTGELFF. For the CDR3, the DNA is TGTGCCAGCAGCCGCCAAGACAGAAACACCGGGGAGCTGTTTTTT.

The chain links TRBV30 to TRBJ1-5; 9 bases agree with TRBD1. V dropped 2 bases and J dropped 7; count of bases not matched to a gene: 9. CDR3 length: 15 residues. Germline loops: CDR1 GTSNPN, CDR2 SVGIG (reference sequence). The CDR3 DNA is TGTGCCTGGAGTCCAACCGGGACAGGGAACCAGCCCCAGCATTTT. This translates into CAWSPTGTGNQPQHF.

CDR3 nucleotides: TGTGCCAGCAGTCCGGGGGGATCTGGAAACACCATATATTTT. Translating it yields CASSPGGSGNTIYF. The chain employs TRBV27 and TRBJ1-3, with D tentatively TRBD1 (5 bases). V lost 5 bases, J lost 1 base, and 9 bases lay in between. The CDR3 sequence is 14 residues long. Germline loops: CDR1 MNHEY, CDR2 SMNVEV (reference sequence).